This is a list of T cell receptor beta chains from one sample in a study of blood T cell repertoires in COVID-19. Libraries were prepared by immunoSEQ multiplex PCR; TCRdb keeps only in-frame clonotypes and omits some of them. Of about 400,000 clones in the sample, approximately 88% are singletons; the top ten hold 2% to 2.5%. Specimen: PBMCs or T cells enriched from blood (not recorded which). Receptor source: a woman between 40 and 50 years old with acute COVID-19. CDR3s leave out the opening cysteine and the closing phenylalanine or tryptophan. Each record gives: V gene, J gene, CDR3 protein.

TRBV3-1/TRBV3-2,TRBJ2-5,ASSQVRSETQY
TRBV19,TRBJ1-4,ASRRTGDGEKLF
TRBV4-2,TRBJ2-3,ASSPGLLILDTQY
TRBV7-8,TRBJ2-3,ASSFGLAGPTDTQY
TRBV11-1,TRBJ2-7,ASNRTGSFSYEQY
TRBV9,TRBJ1-6,ASSVGQGGSPLH
TRBV18,TRBJ1-1,ASSPGGSGLAEAF
TRBV11-2,TRBJ1-6,ASSLGGVAPLH
TRBV14,TRBJ1-3,ASSPDRRGNTIY
TRBV6-5,TRBJ1-5,ASSRTGNQPQH